This T cell receptor beta chain was documented in a study of cytomegalovirus exposure and HLA in healthy donors. A word on this clone: A junction end diverges from the germline sequence, so it may reflect a read error.

Germline CDR1 is SEHNR and CDR2 is FQNEAQ (reference sequence). The CDR3 loop spans 15 amino acids. Primers included in the PCR were 60 Vbeta and 13 Jbeta primers. Sequenced by immunoSEQ multiplex PCR; TCRdb stores in-frame clones only, minus some. The table includes some 110,000 clones, around 74% detected once. The TCR sequence derives from a man between 25 and 39 years old in good health and CMV-seropositive. The specimen sequenced was PBMCs. The chain joins TRBV7-9 to TRBJ2-1; TRBD2 agrees at 14 bases. The CDR3 nucleotides are TGTTCCAGCACCCCGACTAGCGGGGGGGCCGGTGAGCAGTTCTTC. This translates into CSSTPTSGGAGEQFF.